The clone carrying this T cell receptor beta chain was observed a few times. Assay: immunoSEQ multiplex PCR; the TCRdb copy retains only in-frame clones and omits some. There are hundreds of thousands of clones in the sample; roughly 90% occur only once, and approximately 0.94% lies in the top ten. Per the germline V gene, CDR1 is SGHTA and CDR2 is FQGNSA. The ends were cut back, 2 bases at V and 2 bases at J, with 6 bases in the middle. The CDR3 consists of 13 residues. This sample stems from a study of cytomegalovirus exposure and HLA in healthy donors. Material: PBMCs. The V and J genes are TRBV7-2 and TRBJ1-2; D may be TRBD1 (5 bases). The clonotype originates from a woman between 18 and 29 years old in good health and CMV-seronegative. The CDR3 DNA is TGTGCCAGCAGCTTAAGACAGAACTATGGCTACACCTTC. Its protein is CASSLRQNYGYTF.